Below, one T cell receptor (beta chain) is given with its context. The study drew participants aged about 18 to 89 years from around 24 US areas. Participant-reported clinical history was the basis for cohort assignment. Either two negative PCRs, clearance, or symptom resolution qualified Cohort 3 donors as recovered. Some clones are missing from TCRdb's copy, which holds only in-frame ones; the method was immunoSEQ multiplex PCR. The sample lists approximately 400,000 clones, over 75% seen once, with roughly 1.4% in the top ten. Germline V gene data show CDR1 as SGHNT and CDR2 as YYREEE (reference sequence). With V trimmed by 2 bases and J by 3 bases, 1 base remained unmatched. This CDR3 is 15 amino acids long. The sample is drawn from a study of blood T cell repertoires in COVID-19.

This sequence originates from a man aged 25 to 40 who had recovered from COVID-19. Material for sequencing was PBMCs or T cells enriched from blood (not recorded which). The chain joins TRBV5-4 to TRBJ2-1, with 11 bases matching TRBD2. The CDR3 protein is CASSLLAGDYNEQFF. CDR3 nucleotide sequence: TGTGCCAGCAGCTTACTAGCGGGGGACTACAATGAGCAGTTCTTC. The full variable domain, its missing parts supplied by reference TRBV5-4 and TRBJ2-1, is ETGVTQSPTHLIKTRGQQVTLRCSSQSGHNTVSWYQQALGQGPQFIFQYYREEENGRGNFPPRFSGLQFPNYSSELNVNALELDDSALYLCASSLLAGDYNEQFFGPGTRLTVL.